The T cell receptor beta chain described here comes from a study of CD8+CD57+ T cells in acquired aplastic anemia. About the research overall: Researchers reported that healthy donors averaged about 10.8 million reads for CD4+ cells.

According to the study, genomic DNA was the template for TCR beta VDJ and CDR3 profiling. TCRdb fed the reads into MiXCR, producing one record per CDR3 protein. The profile shows about 190,000 distinct CDR3 sequences, approximately 49% of them singletons. Trimming at V came to 8 bases and at J to 8 bases, leaving 20 bases not matched to a gene. This CDR3 has 18 amino acids. The V gene's germline CDR1 is SGHVS and CDR2 FQNEAQ. V is TRBV7-8 and J is TRBJ1-6; 8 bases match TRBD1. Specimen: sorted CD4+, CD8+, or CD8+CD57+ T cells (not recorded which) from PBMCs. This clonotype originated in a human donor in good health, serving as a control. The CDR3 sequence is CASGDRGARTLTYSPLHF. In DNA, the CDR3 is TGTGCCAGCGGAGACAGGGGAGCCAGAACCCTGACCTATTCACCCCTCCACTTT.